This T cell receptor (beta chain) was sequenced for a study of T cell responses to AZD1222 COVID-19 vaccine. This CDR3 spans 15 amino acids. V lost 0 bases and J lost 5, with 11 bases in between. CDR1 is MGHRA and CDR2 is YSYEKL in the germline V gene. TCRdb's copy holds only in-frame clones and misses some; the assay was immunoSEQ multiplex PCR. The profile shows 50,000 or so clones, nearly 80% of them singletons. The genes are TRBV4-1 and TRBJ2-1, with D perhaps TRBD2 (5 bases). The sequences come from peripheral blood, collected 28 days after the second AZD1222 dose. This clonotype was obtained from an adult who received the AZD1222 COVID-19 vaccine. The CDR3 reads CASSQELRGNNEQFF. CDR3 DNA sequence: TGCGCCAGCAGCCAAGAACTTAGAGGGAACAATGAGCAGTTCTTC.